These 20 T cell receptor beta chains were sequenced from one sample in a study of shared clonotypes between healthy human individuals. Only in-frame clones appear in the TCRdb table, and some are missing; sequencing was by immunoSEQ multiplex PCR. The data contain nearly 1,000,000 clones, around 80% of them seen just once; the ten biggest clones take up about 1.5%. The sample comprised memory CD4+ T cells sorted from blood. Sample subset: CD45RA-negative fraction. The source is a man between 18 and 29 years old in good health.

The rearrangement links TRBV7-9 to TRBJ1-4, with a possible D match to TRBD1 (5 bases). The V end was cut by 5 bases, the J end by 8 bases, with 15 bases between. Germline lookup yields CDR1 SEHNR and CDR2 FQNEAQ (reference sequence). The CDR3 has 14 amino acids. The CDR3 DNA reads TGTGCCAGCAGCGACCCCAGGGCGTGGGAAAAACTGTTTTTT. Translation gives CASSDPRAWEKLFF.

The rearrangement links TRBV7-9 to TRBJ2-7; D is unclear. From germline, CDR1 is SEHNR and CDR2 FQNEAQ (reference sequence). The ends were cut back, 5 bases at V and 2 bases at J, with 10 bases in the middle. The CDR3 has 13 residues. In DNA form, the CDR3 reads TGTGCCAGCAGCAACATGGGCCCCTACGAGCAGTACTTC. Protein: CASSNMGPYEQYF.

The chain links TRBV7-2 to TRBJ1-2; possible D gene TRBD1, 6 bases. The CDR3 loop spans 14 amino acids. V dropped 5 bases and J dropped 4 bases, with 14 bases sitting between them. From germline, CDR1 is SGHTA and CDR2 FQGNSA. The CDR3 protein is CASSTRGGLYGYTF. CDR3 nucleotides: TGTGCCAGCAGCACACGGGGGGGCCTCTATGGCTACACCTTC. Full variable domain (missing parts from reference TRBV7-2 and TRBJ1-2): GAGVSQSPSNKVTEKGKDVELRCDPISGHTALYWYRQSLGQGLEFLIYFQGNSAPDKSGLPSDRFSAERTGGSVSTLTIQRTQQEDSAVYLCASSTRGGLYGYTFGSGTRLTVV.

This clone was counted only a few times. V usage is TRBV11-2 and J usage is TRBJ1-2, with 9 positions matching TRBD1. This CDR3 comprises 14 residues. V dropped 5 bases and J dropped 11; count of bases not matched to a gene: 12. The germline V gene has CDR1 SGHAT and CDR2 FQNNGV. The CDR3 sequence is CASSPPGQGPSYTF. CDR3 DNA sequence: TGTGCCAGCAGCCCTCCGGGACAGGGCCCATCGTACACCTTC.

This chain links TRBV5-1 with TRBJ2-7, with 14 bases aligning to TRBD2. This CDR3 spans 15 amino acids. V lost 3 bases, J lost 6 bases, and 5 bases stayed unmatched. Germline V gene sequence: CDR1 SGHRS, CDR2 YFSETQ. The CDR3, as DNA: TGCGCCAGCAGCTGGGGGACTAGCGGGAGTACCGAGCAGTACTTC. It translates to CASSWGTSGSTEQYF. Full variable domain (missing parts from reference TRBV5-1 and TRBJ2-7): KAGVTQTPRYLIKTRGQQVTLSCSPISGHRSVSWYQQTPGQGLQFLFEYFSETQRNKGNFPGRFSGRQFSNSRSEMNVSTLELGDSALYLCASSWGTSGSTEQYFGPGTRLTVT.

The rearrangement uses TRBV18 and TRBJ2-5; D is perhaps TRBD1 (5 bases). V lost 1 base to trimming and J lost 1 base, with 13 bases between them. The CDR3 totals 16 residues. Germline V CDR1 and CDR2: KGHSH, LQKENI. The DNA for the CDR3 is TGTGCCAGCTCACCACGGAACTCGGACACCCAAGAGACCCAGTACTTC. This translates into CASSPRNSDTQETQYF.

This chain uses TRBV14 with TRBJ2-1; the D gene is possibly TRBD1 (6 bases). Trimming took off 1 base at V and 2 bases at J, with 18 bases between the two ends. The CDR3 covers 18 residues. The germline gives CDR1 SGHDN, CDR2 FVKESK. The CDR3: CASSQGRQAPTPYNEQFF. DNA for the CDR3: TGTGCCAGCAGCCAAGGGAGACAGGCGCCTACGCCCTACAATGAGCAGTTCTTC. Complete variable domain (other parts from reference TRBV14 and TRBJ2-1): EAGVTQFPSHSVIEKGQTVTLRCDPISGHDNLYWYRRVMGKEIKFLLHFVKESKQDESGMPNNRFLAERTGGTYSTLKVQPAELEDSGVYFCASSQGRQAPTPYNEQFFGPGTRLTVL.

The chain employs TRBV7-2 and TRBJ2-1; TRBD2 is a possible D gene (5 bases). Trimming left V 3 bases short and J 4 bases short, with 10 bases between. CDR1 and CDR2 from the germline V gene are SGHTA and FQGNSA. The CDR3 covers 14 residues. The CDR3 here is CASSFTRDYNEQFF. CDR3 nucleotide sequence: TGTGCCAGCAGCTTCACTAGGGATTACAATGAGCAGTTCTTC.

The chain uses TRBV28 and TRBJ1-2; no clear D. V lost 1 base and J lost 2, with 8 bases in between. This CDR3 comprises 14 residues. Germline CDR1 is MDHEN and CDR2 is SYDVKM. This CDR3 reads CASSLSGSNYGYTF. The CDR3 DNA follows: TGTGCCAGCAGTTTATCTGGCTCAAACTATGGCTACACCTTC.

The chain is built from TRBV30 and TRBJ2-3; D tentatively fits TRBD1 or TRBD2 (5 bases each). Germline loops: CDR1 GTSNPN, CDR2 SVGIG (reference sequence). Trimming stripped 2 bases from V and 9 bases from J, with 15 bases between. This CDR3 has 13 residues. Written as DNA, the CDR3 is TGTGCCTGGAGTCTACAGGCACCGGGGACGCAGTATTTT. Amino acids: CAWSLQAPGTQYF.

The CDR3 here is CASSSQGGPFEQYF. In DNA, the CDR3 is TGTGCCAGCAGCTCCCAAGGGGGCCCCTTCGAGCAGTACTTC. V and J are TRBV7-9 and TRBJ2-7; 7 positions match TRBD1. The CDR3 covers 14 residues. Germline V gene data show CDR1 as SEHNR and CDR2 as FQNEAQ (reference sequence). V shed 4 bases, J shed 6 bases, and the junction held 9 bases outside the gene matches.

The chain combines TRBV4-3 with TRBJ1-4; TRBD1 is a possible D gene (5 bases). V was clipped by 0 bases and J by 2 bases, with 10 bases between them. Germline CDR1 and CDR2: LGHNA and YSLEER. CDR3 length equals 16 residues. The CDR3 nucleotides read TGCGCCAGCAGCCAAGAGGCGGGGGGTACTAATGAAAAACTGTTTTTT. Residues: CASSQEAGGTNEKLFF.

The chain employs TRBV30 and TRBJ1-6; D not resolved. Germline lookup yields CDR1 GTSNPN and CDR2 SVGIG (reference sequence). The CDR3 is 13 amino acids. V was trimmed by 1 base and J by 9 bases, leaving 10 bases between them. CDR3 in amino acids: CAWSEVRGSPLHF. The CDR3 DNA is TGTGCCTGGAGTGAAGTAAGAGGTTCACCCCTCCACTTT.

The chain uses TRBV28 and TRBJ1-3, with D hard to call. Trimming removed 7 bases at V and 0 bases at J, with 10 bases between. The CDR3 consists of 14 residues. Looked up from germline, CDR1 is MDHEN and CDR2 is SYDVKM. CDR3 coding DNA: TGTGCCAGCACCCAACTCAGCTCTGGAAACACCATATATTTT. Amino acids: CASTQLSSGNTIYF.

The chain couples TRBV5-4 to TRBJ2-1; 8 bases fit TRBD2. Trimming cost V 5 bases and J 5 bases; bases outside gene matches: 12. The CDR3 spans 16 residues. From germline, CDR1 is SGHNT and CDR2 YYREEE (reference sequence). The CDR3 region has the DNA TGTGCCAGCAGGGGGACTCTAGCGGGCGCTGACAATGAGCAGTTCTTC. It encodes CASRGTLAGADNEQFF.

This chain links TRBV5-1 with TRBJ1-1; no clear D. The CDR3 is 12 residues long. V was shortened by 5 bases and J by 4 bases, with 9 bases between the two germline ends. The germline V gene encodes CDR1 SGHRS and CDR2 YFSETQ. CDR3 region: CASSRGATEAFF. CDR3 nucleotides: TGCGCCAGCAGTCGGGGAGCCACTGAAGCTTTCTTT.

V usage is TRBV11-3 and J usage is TRBJ1-4; D remains unclear. Germline CDR1 SGHNT, CDR2 YENEEA. This CDR3 region has 15 residues. V shed 1 base and J shed 0 bases, with 6 bases lying between them. CDR3 DNA: TGTGCCAGCAGCTTAGGCCGGTCAACTAATGAAAAACTGTTTTTT. It encodes CASSLGRSTNEKLFF.

This chain connects TRBV20-1 to TRBJ2-7, with D hard to call. This CDR3 comprises 11 residues. V lost 3 bases and J lost 3, with 6 bases in between. Germline CDR1 DFQATT, CDR2 SNEGSKA (reference sequence). The CDR3 coding sequence is TGCAGTGCTAGTCATTTCTACGAGCAGTACTTC. Amino acid sequence: CSASHFYEQYF.

DNA for the CDR3: TGTGCCAGCAGCTCGGGACAGGCGAAAACCTACGAGCAGTACTTC. This translates into CASSSGQAKTYEQYF. The chain employs TRBV5-8 and TRBJ2-7; TRBD1 matches at 8 bases. After removal of 3 bases from V and 2 bases from J, the junction contained 7 bases not matched to a gene. This CDR3 comprises 15 residues. CDR1 and CDR2 from the germline V gene are SGHTS and YDEGEE.

This clone was detected ten times or more. This rearrangement joins TRBV14 to TRBJ1-6; D unresolved. This CDR3 contains 14 residues. Per the germline V gene, CDR1 is SGHDN and CDR2 is FVKESK. Trimming removed 0 bases from V and 10 bases from J, with 10 bases in between. This chain's CDR3 is CASSQDRSRSPLHF. Here the CDR3 DNA reads TGTGCCAGCAGCCAAGACAGGTCTCGCTCACCCCTCCACTTT.